The source of this T cell receptor (beta chain) is a study of metastatic and nonmetastatic thyroid tumors. Study overall: Peripheral blood and tumor or nodule samples from malignant and benign thyroid patients were compared. Study-level findings and limits: Across blood and tumor, TCR beta diversity in malignant thyroid tumors was reportedly significantly higher than in benign nodules.

In the study's own analysis: For papillary thyroid cancer, a distant-metastasis classifier was constructed from CDR3 differences observed across clinicopathological groups. From the PCR reads, TCRdb re-called clones with MiXCR. The authors' filters were not applied to this entry. This table has about 92,000 clones, more than 12% appearing once. Per germline, CDR1 MNHEY and CDR2 SMNVEV (reference sequence). The CDR3 length is 15 residues. This clone was seen only a few times. The antigen remains undetermined. Because it lacks the conserved phenylalanine or tryptophan at the end, this CDR3 is likely a read error. Patients had received no treatment of any kind before thyroid surgery.

The specimen was blood. This receptor was identified in a female donor with papillary thyroid cancer or a benign thyroid nodule (not recorded which). Some clones in this sample may be carry-over from other donors' samples. This chain connects TRBV27 to TRBJ1-1, with D perhaps matching TRBD1 (5 bases). The CDR3 bases are TGTGCCAGCAGTTTACTCAGGGAAATAGGGACTGAGGCTTTCCTT. This codes for CASSLLREIGTEAFL.